This is a list of T cell receptor beta chains from one sample in a study of cytomegalovirus exposure and HLA in healthy donors. Measured with immunoSEQ multiplex PCR; TCRdb has only the in-frame clones, and not every one. The repertoire holds more than 140,000 clones, with about three fifths as singletons. The sequenced sample was PBMCs. The receptors originated from a woman in her 30s in good health and CMV-seropositive. CDR3s include the opening cysteine and the closing phenylalanine or tryptophan. The D gene is left open where the match is weak. Expanded clones are given a class, and other clones once, few, many or no size at all.

J gene | D gene | clone size | V gene | CDR3 DNA | CDR3 protein
TRBJ2-7 | TRBD1 | - | TRBV6-1 | TGTGCCAGCCTAAGGACAGGGGCAACCTACGAGCAGTACTTC | CASLRTGATYEQYF
TRBJ2-5 | - | - | TRBV9 | TGTGCCAGCAGCCCCACGGGGGTGTGGGAGACCCAGTACTTC | CASSPTGVWETQYF
TRBJ1-2 | - | - | TRBV5-1 | TGCGCCAGCATGCCCGGGGGTCAGAGAGCTAACTATGGCTACACCTTC | CASMPGGQRANYGYTF
TRBJ1-1 | - | - | TRBV19 | TGTGCCAGTAGTTGGGGGAGGTACACTGAAGCTTTCTTT | CASSWGRYTEAFF
TRBJ2-1 | - | - | TRBV5-5 | TGTGCCAGCAGCTTGGTGGGGGGATCGGCTTCCGAGCAGTTCTTC | CASSLVGGSASEQFF
TRBJ1-2 | - | - | TRBV6-4 | TGTGCCAGCAGCCCGGGGAGGGGGAAAGGCTACACCTTC | CASSPGRGKGYTF
TRBJ1-1 | TRBD1 | - | TRBV5-1 | TGCGCCAGCAGCTTGGGACCCGGACAGGGCCTCGGGGCTTTCTTT | CASSLGPGQGLGAFF
TRBJ2-7 | - | - | TRBV25-1 | TGTGCCAGCAGTGACTACAGGGTTGGGTACGAGCAGTACTTC | CASSDYRVGYEQYF
TRBJ1-4 | - | - | TRBV7-9 | TGTGCCAGCAGCTTAGGTCCGTCAGGGTCGGAAAAACTGTTTTTT | CASSLGPSGSEKLFF
TRBJ2-4 | TRBD2 | - | TRBV15 | TGTGCCACCAGCAGAACCGGGACTAGCGGAACAGGGGGGTACTTC | CATSRTGTSGTGGYF
TRBJ1-1 | - | - | TRBV19 | TGTGCCAGTAGCCCTCAGACAGTGAACACTGAAGCTTTCTTT | CASSPQTVNTEAFF
TRBJ1-2 | - | once | TRBV6-5 | TGTGCCAGCAGTTACTCTCTGGCGGGGGGCTATGGCTACACCTTC | CASSYSLAGGYGYTF
TRBJ2-2 | - | - | TRBV9 | TGTGCCAGCAGCGGCGGGACTTTTAACACCGGGGAGCTGTTTTTT | CASSGGTFNTGELFF
TRBJ1-2 | - | - | TRBV7-3 | TGTGCCAGCAGCGCGGATGCTAACTATGGCTACACCTTC | CASSADANYGYTF
TRBJ2-5 | TRBD1 | - | TRBV15 | TGTGCCACATCGGACAGGGCCGGGACCCAGTACTTC | CATSDRAGTQYF
TRBJ2-7 | TRBD1 | few | TRBV2 | TGTGCCAGCAGAGGTGGGACAGGCTACGAGCAGTACTTC | CASRGGTGYEQYF
TRBJ2-3 | TRBD2 | - | TRBV19 | TGTGCCAGTAGTATTGGCGGTAGCGGGAGGGGAACAGATACGCAGTATTTT | CASSIGGSGRGTDTQYF
TRBJ2-3 | - | - | TRBV5-4 | TGTGCCAGCAGCCTGGGAGGGGGGGTCACAGATACGCAGTATTTT | CASSLGGGVTDTQYF
TRBJ1-5 | - | - | TRBV5-1 | TGCGCCAGCAGCTTGGTGGGGCAGGGACAGCCCCAGCATTTT | CASSLVGQGQPQHF
TRBJ2-2 | TRBD1 | - | TRBV5-1 | TGCGCCAGCAGCTTGGATTCAGGGGGTTACACCGGGGAGCTGTTTTTT | CASSLDSGGYTGELFF
TRBJ2-7 | - | few | TRBV19 | TGTGCCAGTAGTATTATTATGGGCAGGTCCTACGAGCAGTACTTC | CASSIIMGRSYEQYF
TRBJ2-7 | TRBD2 | - | TRBV29-1 | TGCAGCGTTGTAGGGCTAGCGGGGCCCTACGAGCAGTACTTC | CSVVGLAGPYEQYF
TRBJ2-1 | - | - | TRBV20-1 | TGCAGTGCTAAGCGGTTTGAGCAGTTCTTC | CSAKRFEQFF
TRBJ1-4 | - | - | TRBV6-6 | TGTGCCAGCAGTTTCAGGGGAACTAATGAAAAACTGTTTTTT | CASSFRGTNEKLFF
TRBJ2-5 | - | - | TRBV15 | TGTGCCACCAGCAGATACGGGACTCAAGAGACCCAGTACTTC | CATSRYGTQETQYF
TRBJ2-7 | - | few | TRBV29-1 | TGCAGCGCCAGGGGTTATTCCGACGAGCAGTACTTC | CSARGYSDEQYF
TRBJ1-2 | TRBD1 | - | TRBV2 | TGTGCCAGCAATTGGGACAGAAACTATGGCTACACCTTC | CASNWDRNYGYTF
TRBJ1-1 | - | - | TRBV7-9 | TGTGCCAGCAGCTTAACAGAGAACACTGAAGCTTTCTTT | CASSLTENTEAFF
TRBJ1-1 | TRBD1 | - | TRBV5-1 | TGCGCCAGCAGCTGGGGGACAGCGAACACTGAAGCTTTCTTT | CASSWGTANTEAFF
TRBJ2-3 | TRBD2 | - | TRBV9 | TGTGCCAGCAGCGCCGTGGCTAGCGGGGGCACAGATACGCAGTATTTT | CASSAVASGGTDTQYF
TRBJ1-1 | - | - | TRBV4-1 | TGCGCCAGCGCCCAGGGTGTCGGCACTGAAGCTTTCTTT | CASAQGVGTEAFF
TRBJ1-5 | - | - | TRBV5-6 | TGTGCCAGCAGCCGCATGGAGGGAGGTCAGCCCCAGCATTTT | CASSRMEGGQPQHF
TRBJ1-6 | - | - | TRBV6-1 | TGTGCCAGCAGGTCGGTAAATAATTCACCCCTCCACTTT | CASRSVNNSPLHF
TRBJ2-3 | - | - | TRBV11-2 | TGTGCCAGCAGCTTAGGGCCCGGGGGACCCACAGATACGCAGTATTTT | CASSLGPGGPTDTQYF
TRBJ2-6 | TRBD1 | - | TRBV19 | TGTGCCAGTAGTTCCCGACCCGGGACAGGGGGCGCTGGGGCCAACGTCCTGACTTTC | CASSSRPGTGGAGANVLTF
TRBJ1-2 | - | - | TRBV6-5 | TGTGCCAGCAGTTATGGAGGGTTCTACTATGGCTACACCTTC | CASSYGGFYYGYTF
TRBJ2-7 | - | once | TRBV5-4 | TGTGCCAGCATCAATCAGGGCCTCTCCTACGAGCAGTACTTC | CASINQGLSYEQYF
TRBJ2-2 | TRBD1 | - | TRBV4-1 | TGCGCCAGCAGCCAAGATCCCCGACAGGGGGACACCGGGGAGCTGTTTTTT | CASSQDPRQGDTGELFF
TRBJ2-2 | - | - | TRBV5-1 | TGCGCCAGCAGCCCCCGCGGGACAGCTGGGGAGCTGTTTTTT | CASSPRGTAGELFF
TRBJ2-5 | TRBD1 | once | TRBV15 | TGTGCCACCAGCAGAGAGACAGGGTCTGAGACCCAGTACTTC | CATSRETGSETQYF
TRBJ2-1 | TRBD2 | - | TRBV19 | TGTGCCAGCACCCCGCGACGGCCGGGACTAGCGGGGGTTACCAATGAGCAGTTCTTC | CASTPRRPGLAGVTNEQFF
TRBJ1-1 | - | - | TRBV19 | TGTGCCAGTATTACGACGGGCCGGGGGAACACTGAAGCTTTCTTT | CASITTGRGNTEAFF
TRBJ1-3 | TRBD1 | - | TRBV5-1 | TGCGCCAGCAGATCTGGGACAGGCGGCGACACCATATATTTT | CASRSGTGGDTIYF
TRBJ2-1 | TRBD2 | - | TRBV7-3 | TGTGCCAGCAGCGATGGACTAGCTGTCAATGAGCAGTTCTTC | CASSDGLAVNEQFF
TRBJ1-2 | - | - | TRBV11-3 | TGTGCCAGCAGCTTACAGGGTGCAAACTATGGCTACACCTTC | CASSLQGANYGYTF
TRBJ1-5 | - | - | TRBV27 | TGTGCCAGCAGTCCCGGACCGATCGACTATAGCAATCAGCCCCAGCATTTT | CASSPGPIDYSNQPQHF
TRBJ1-1 | - | - | TRBV6-1 | TGTGCCAGCAGTGAAGGGGCAACAGGGTACACTGAAGCTTTCTTT | CASSEGATGYTEAFF
TRBJ2-1 | - | - | TRBV19 | TGTGCCAGTAGTGTCTCTTCTAACTCCTACAATGAGCAGTTCTTC | CASSVSSNSYNEQFF
TRBJ2-5 | TRBD1 | - | TRBV25-1 | TGTGCCAGCAGTGAACGAGGACAGGGCGGGCGAGAGACCCAGTACTTC | CASSERGQGGRETQYF
TRBJ2-7 | TRBD1 | few | TRBV7-9 | TGTGCCAGCAGCTTAGTAAGGACAGGGGGTTCTGGCGAGCAGTACTTC | CASSLVRTGGSGEQYF
TRBJ1-2 | - | - | TRBV25-1 | TGTGCCAGCAGTGATTCGAGGCGCTACACCTTC | CASSDSRRYTF
TRBJ1-2 | - | few | TRBV4-1 | TGCGCCAGCAGCTTTCCCAGGGACATGGGGTTTAGCTACACCTTC | CASSFPRDMGFSYTF
TRBJ1-1 | - | - | TRBV11-2 | TGTGCCAGCAGTCCCCCCGGCGGGAACACTGAAGCTTTCTTT | CASSPPGGNTEAFF
TRBJ1-5 | TRBD1 | - | TRBV7-9 | TGTGCCAGCAGCGACCTCAGGGGGCCGGTGCAGCCCCAGCATTTT | CASSDLRGPVQPQHF